The entry that follows covers one TCR beta chain sequence. The antigen is undetermined. The germline CDR1 and CDR2 sequences are SEHNR and FQNEAQ (reference sequence). The CDR3 spans 13 residues. The V segment lost 5 bases and the J segment 10 bases; nucleotides outside the gene matches: 10. This sample was taken from a study of blood T cells in healthy people across ages. Whole-study results and caveats: TCR beta diversity, measured per million T cells, fell in a roughly linear way with age. A greater number of naive CD4+ cells and higher diversity distinguished long-lived donors from aged donors. Naive T cell percentage showed a strong correlation with the diversity of TCR beta.

Combining a sample-barcoded 5' primer with a J-beta primer mix, a second PCR ran for roughly 7 to 12 cycles. TCRdb re-analysed the 5' RACE reads in MiXCR, keeping a single row per CDR3 protein. The sample yields 850,000 to 1,300,000 distinct CDR3 sequences, under 45% seen once. The sequencing input was blood. The chain couples TRBV7-9 to TRBJ2-5; the match to TRBD2 covers 7 bases. The sequence was collected from a woman aged 55-75 years in good health. CDR3 region: CASSSGTSGSQYF. In DNA form, the CDR3 reads TGTGCCAGCAGCAGCGGGACCTCCGGGAGCCAGTACTTC.